Listed below are T cell receptor beta chains from one sample, sequenced in a study of blood T cell repertoires in COVID-19. Profiled with immunoSEQ multiplex PCR; TCRdb holds only in-frame clones, not every one. The sample yields fewer than 200,000 clones, about 89% seen once. Material: peripheral blood. These receptors came from a man aged 18 to 29 who had recovered from COVID-19. Each CDR3 is given with its conserved first and last residue. A D gene is named only where the DNA matches it firmly.

V gene,J gene,D gene,CDR3 protein
TRBV21-1,TRBJ2-1,NA,CASSKSTSGTVNEQFF
TRBV2,TRBJ1-2,NA,CASSEGQGFQGYTF
TRBV12-3/TRBV12-4,TRBJ1-2,TRBD1,CASSLTGTVGYTF
TRBV19,TRBJ1-6,NA,CASSPPARQPNSPLHF
TRBV24-1,TRBJ2-1,TRBD1,CATSDSHRGDNEQFF
TRBV19,TRBJ1-5,NA,CASSLRTESNQPQHF
TRBV12-3/TRBV12-4,TRBJ1-1,NA,CASTWGRYEAFF
TRBV24-1,TRBJ1-2,NA,CATSEGAYGYTF
TRBV19,TRBJ1-2,NA,CASSTRPIERVYGYTF
TRBV18,TRBJ2-5,TRBD1,CASSPTGAGETQYF
TRBV11-3,TRBJ1-4,TRBD1,CASSLDRWSEKLFF
TRBV10-1,TRBJ2-1,NA,CASSSSGQQGSYNEQFF
TRBV7-9,TRBJ2-5,NA,CASSYLLGQETQYF
TRBV18,TRBJ1-3,NA,CASSPAGIAAGNTIYF
TRBV19,TRBJ2-7,TRBD1,CASTPQGSLHEQYF
TRBV15,TRBJ2-1,NA,CATSREGHSYNEQFF
TRBV7-2,TRBJ2-5,NA,CASSLDGRGGETQYF
TRBV2,TRBJ2-1,TRBD2,CASGSTSGTNNEQFF
TRBV5-4,TRBJ1-4,TRBD1,CASSVTGAHEKLFF
TRBV6-5,TRBJ2-1,TRBD2,CASSYSGSNNEQFF
TRBV9,TRBJ2-7,NA,CASSVGGGETYEQYF
TRBV6-5,TRBJ1-2,NA,CASSYSAGSKLNTF
TRBV2,TRBJ2-2,TRBD2,CASSPPAGAVNTGELFF
TRBV4-3,TRBJ2-1,TRBD2,CASSQEIAGRYNEQFF
TRBV4-3,TRBJ2-6,TRBD2,CASSQGLATGANVLTF
TRBV19,TRBJ1-2,NA,CASSFVQGSGYGYTF
TRBV2,TRBJ1-1,NA,CASSVAGASLNTEAFF
TRBV18,TRBJ2-2,TRBD1,CASSPPGTVNTGELFF
TRBV2,TRBJ1-4,NA,CASSGAGREKLFF
TRBV30,TRBJ1-5,NA,CAWSQGRQGKGNQPQHF
TRBV3-1/TRBV3-2,TRBJ2-1,NA,CASSQEGGKSSYNEQFF
TRBV9,TRBJ2-2,NA,CASSPWTPNTGELFF
TRBV7-2,TRBJ1-3,TRBD1,CASSPNRGHSGNTIYF
TRBV4-1,TRBJ2-1,NA,CASSQAGADSTRNEQFF
TRBV24-1,TRBJ2-2,TRBD2,CATSDLPSSGSWAGELFF
TRBV5-5,TRBJ1-3,NA,CASSLARSSGNTIYF
TRBV6-5,TRBJ2-3,TRBD2,CASTPGGNGRNTQYF
TRBV6-5,TRBJ1-5,NA,CASSPHDRHQPQHF
TRBV27,TRBJ1-6,NA,CASSLASYNSPLHF
TRBV11-2,TRBJ2-3,TRBD2,CASSLLGTSGDTQYF
TRBV6-2/TRBV6-3,TRBJ1-2,NA,CASSQGYGYTF
TRBV2,TRBJ2-5,NA,CASSLDRMYQETQYF
TRBV28,TRBJ1-3,NA,CASSGARGDGNTIYF
TRBV6-2/TRBV6-3,TRBJ1-6,TRBD1,CASSPPGTVNSPLHF
TRBV6-5,TRBJ2-3,TRBD1,CASSRQGAGTDTQYF
TRBV3-1/TRBV3-2,TRBJ1-1,NA,CASSIFTGYLNTEAFF
TRBV18,TRBJ2-1,NA,CASSPLRERDNEQFF
TRBV28,TRBJ1-1,NA,CASSFMQGRTEAFF
TRBV9,TRBJ1-1,NA,CASSVAGSTEAFF
TRBV2,TRBJ1-1,TRBD1,CASSAGTGLQQNTEAFF
TRBV11-2,TRBJ2-3,NA,CASSLGGGPTDTQYF
TRBV19,TRBJ1-5,NA,CASTPREGGVGQPQHF
TRBV5-1,TRBJ2-2,NA,CASSPRPTAGTGELFF
TRBV6-5,TRBJ1-4,NA,CASSYGQANEKLFF
TRBV19,TRBJ2-3,TRBD2,CASSMGSGGVTYTQYF
TRBV19,TRBJ2-7,TRBD2,CASSMGVAGVPTPYEQYF
TRBV5-1,TRBJ2-1,TRBD2,CASSLDSGRIYNEQFF